This TCR beta chain is drawn from a study of T cell repertoires in cytomegalovirus infection. The V end was cut by 0 bases, the J end by 8 bases, with 5 bases between. Germline-derived CDR1 and CDR2 are PRHDT and FYEKMQ (reference sequence). This CDR3 comprises 13 residues. One entry per CDR3 protein results from TCRdb running MiXCR on the reads. The table includes about 900,000 distinct CDR3 sequences, less than 40% detected once. This clonotype occurred many times. Its target is not known. This sequence originates from a human donor in good health (CMV status not recorded). Some clones in this sample may be carry-over from other donors' samples. The material was cultured CD8+ T cells from PBMCs, obtained from culture after CMV antigen stimulation. The V and J genes are TRBV13 and TRBJ1-6; D is uncertain. The CDR3 reads CASSLGRYSPLHF. In DNA form, the CDR3 reads TGTGCCAGCAGCTTAGGGAGGTATTCACCCCTCCACTTT. The whole variable domain, remainder taken from reference TRBV13 and TRBJ1-6, is AAGVIQSPRHLIKEKRETATLKCYPIPRHDTVYWYQQGPGQDPQFLISFYEKMQSDKGSIPDRFSAQQFSDYHSELNMSSLELGDSALYFCASSLGRYSPLHFGNGTRLTVT.